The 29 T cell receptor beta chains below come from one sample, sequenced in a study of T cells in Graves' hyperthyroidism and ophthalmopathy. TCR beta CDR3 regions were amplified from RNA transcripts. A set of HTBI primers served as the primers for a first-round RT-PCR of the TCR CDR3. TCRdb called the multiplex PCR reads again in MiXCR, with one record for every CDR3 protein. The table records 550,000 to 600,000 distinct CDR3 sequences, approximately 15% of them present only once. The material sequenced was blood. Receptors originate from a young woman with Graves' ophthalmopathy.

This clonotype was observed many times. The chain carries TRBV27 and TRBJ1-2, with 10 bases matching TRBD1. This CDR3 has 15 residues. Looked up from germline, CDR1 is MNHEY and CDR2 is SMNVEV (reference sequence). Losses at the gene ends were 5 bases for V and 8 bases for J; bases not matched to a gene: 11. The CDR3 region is CASSKSGQGYQGYTF. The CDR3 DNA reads TGTGCCAGCAGTAAATCGGGACAGGGGTATCAAGGCTACACCTTC.

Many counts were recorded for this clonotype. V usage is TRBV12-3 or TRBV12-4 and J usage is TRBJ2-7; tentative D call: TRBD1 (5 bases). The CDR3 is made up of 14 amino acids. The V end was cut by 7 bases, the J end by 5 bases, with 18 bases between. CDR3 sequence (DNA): TGTGCCAGCACTATGCGCAGGGTACAGGACGAGCAGTACTTC. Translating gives CASTMRRVQDEQYF.

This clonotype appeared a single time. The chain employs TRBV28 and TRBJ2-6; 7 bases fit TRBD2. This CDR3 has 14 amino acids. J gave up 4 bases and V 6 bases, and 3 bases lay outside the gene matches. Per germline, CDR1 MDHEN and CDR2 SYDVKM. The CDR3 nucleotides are TGTGCCAGCAGCCCAGCGGGGGGGGCCAACGTCCTGACTTTC. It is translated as CASSPAGGANVLTF. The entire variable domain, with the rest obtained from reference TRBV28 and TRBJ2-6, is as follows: DVKVTQSSRYLVKRTGEKVFLECVQDMDHENMFWYRQDPGLGLRLIYFSYDVKMKEKGDIPEGYSVSREKKERFSLILESASTNQTSMYLCASSPAGGANVLTFGAGSRLTVL.

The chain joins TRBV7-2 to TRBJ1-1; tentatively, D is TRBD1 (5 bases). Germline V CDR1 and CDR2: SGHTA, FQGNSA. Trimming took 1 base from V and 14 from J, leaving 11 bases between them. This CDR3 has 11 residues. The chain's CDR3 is CASSLDQGAFF. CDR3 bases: TGTGCCAGCAGCTTAGATCAGGGAGCCTTCTTT.

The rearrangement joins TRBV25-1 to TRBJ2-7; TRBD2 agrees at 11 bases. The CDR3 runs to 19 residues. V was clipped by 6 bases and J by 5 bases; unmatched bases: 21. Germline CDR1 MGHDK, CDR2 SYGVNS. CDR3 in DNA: TGTGCCAGCAGCGGAACAAATAGCGGGAGGGCTGTCTCCTGGGACGAGCAGTACTTC. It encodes CASSGTNSGRAVSWDEQYF.

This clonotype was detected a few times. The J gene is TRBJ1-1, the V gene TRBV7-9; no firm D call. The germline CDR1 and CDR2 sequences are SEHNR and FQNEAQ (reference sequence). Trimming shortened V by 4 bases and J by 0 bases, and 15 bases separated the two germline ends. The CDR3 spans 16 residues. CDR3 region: CASSSRRTAMNTEAFF. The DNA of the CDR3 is TGTGCCAGCAGCTCCCGTCGGACGGCTATGAACACTGAAGCTTTCTTT.

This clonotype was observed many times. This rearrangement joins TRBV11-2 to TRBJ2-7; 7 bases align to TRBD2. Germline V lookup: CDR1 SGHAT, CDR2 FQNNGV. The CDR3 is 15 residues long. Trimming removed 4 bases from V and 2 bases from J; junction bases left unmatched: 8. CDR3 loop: CASSSQGGSPYEQYF. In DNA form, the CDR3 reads TGTGCCAGCAGCTCCCAGGGCGGGAGCCCCTACGAGCAGTACTTC.

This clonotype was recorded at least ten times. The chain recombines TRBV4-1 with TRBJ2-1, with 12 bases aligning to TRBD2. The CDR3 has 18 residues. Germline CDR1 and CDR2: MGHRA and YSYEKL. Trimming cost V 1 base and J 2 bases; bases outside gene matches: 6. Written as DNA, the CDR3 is TGCGCCAGCAGCCAAGGACTAGCGGGAGTTCCCCCCTACAATGAGCAGTTCTTC. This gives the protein CASSQGLAGVPPYNEQFF.

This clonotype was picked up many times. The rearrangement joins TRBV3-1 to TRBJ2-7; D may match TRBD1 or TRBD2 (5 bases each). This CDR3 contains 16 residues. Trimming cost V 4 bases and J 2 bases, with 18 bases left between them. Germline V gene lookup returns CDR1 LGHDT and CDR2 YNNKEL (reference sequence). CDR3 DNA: TGTGCCAGCAGCCCACTCCTCGGGACGTACCCCTACGAGCAGTACTTC. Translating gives CASSPLLGTYPYEQYF.

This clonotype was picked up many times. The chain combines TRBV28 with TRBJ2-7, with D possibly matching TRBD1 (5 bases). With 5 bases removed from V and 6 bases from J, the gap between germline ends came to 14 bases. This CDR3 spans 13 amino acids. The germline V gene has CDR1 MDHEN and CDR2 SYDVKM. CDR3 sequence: CASSTTGSREQYF. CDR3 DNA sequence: TGTGCCAGCAGTACCACAGGCTCCCGCGAGCAGTACTTC.

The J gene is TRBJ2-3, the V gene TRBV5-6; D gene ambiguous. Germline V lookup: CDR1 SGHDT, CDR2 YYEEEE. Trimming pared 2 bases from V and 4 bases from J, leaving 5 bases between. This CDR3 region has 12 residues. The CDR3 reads CASSFPPDTQYF. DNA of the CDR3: TGTGCCAGCAGCTTTCCCCCAGATACGCAGTATTTT.

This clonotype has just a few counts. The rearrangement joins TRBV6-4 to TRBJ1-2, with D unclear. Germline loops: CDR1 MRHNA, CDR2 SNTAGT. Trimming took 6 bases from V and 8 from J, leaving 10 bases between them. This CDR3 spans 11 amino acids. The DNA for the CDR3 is TGTGCCAGCAGGTCTCAGAGCGGCTACACCTTC. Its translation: CASRSQSGYTF.

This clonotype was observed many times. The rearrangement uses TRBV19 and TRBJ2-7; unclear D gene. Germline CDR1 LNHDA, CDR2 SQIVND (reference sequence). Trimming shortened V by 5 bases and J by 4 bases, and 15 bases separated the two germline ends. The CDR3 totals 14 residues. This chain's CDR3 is CASSPRERSYEQYF. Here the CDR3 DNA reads TGTGCCAGTAGTCCCCGAGAAAGGTCGTACGAGCAGTACTTC. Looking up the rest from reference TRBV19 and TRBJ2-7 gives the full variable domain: DGGITQSPKYLFRKEGQNVTLSCEQNLNHDAMYWYRQDPGQGLRLIYYSQIVNDFQKGDIAEGYSVSREKKESFPLTVTSAQKNPTAFYLCASSPRERSYEQYFGPGTRLTVT.

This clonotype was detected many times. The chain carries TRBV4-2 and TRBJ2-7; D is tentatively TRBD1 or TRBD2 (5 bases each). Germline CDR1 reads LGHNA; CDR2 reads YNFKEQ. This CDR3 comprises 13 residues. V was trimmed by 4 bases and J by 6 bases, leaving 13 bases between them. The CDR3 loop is CASSLAREREQYF. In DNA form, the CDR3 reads TGTGCCAGCAGCCTGGCCAGGGAGCGCGAGCAGTACTTC.

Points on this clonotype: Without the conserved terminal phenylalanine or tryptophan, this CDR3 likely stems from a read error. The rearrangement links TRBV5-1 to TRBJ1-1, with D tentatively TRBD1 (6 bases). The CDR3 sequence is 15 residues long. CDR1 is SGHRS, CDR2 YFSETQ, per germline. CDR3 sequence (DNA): TGCGCCAGCAGCTTGACAGGGTCGAGGAACACTGAGGCTTTCCTT. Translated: CASSLTGSRNTEAFL.

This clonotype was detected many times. The CDR3 is CSVDLAGVDTQYF. The CDR3 coding sequence is TGCAGCGTTGACCTAGCGGGAGTAGATACGCAGTATTTT. The chain is built from TRBV29-1 and TRBJ2-3, with TRBD2 matching 10 bases. CDR3 length equals 13 residues. The germline gives CDR1 SQVTM, CDR2 ANQGSEA. The J segment lost 5 bases and the V segment lost 3 bases, leaving 2 bases of the junction unmatched.

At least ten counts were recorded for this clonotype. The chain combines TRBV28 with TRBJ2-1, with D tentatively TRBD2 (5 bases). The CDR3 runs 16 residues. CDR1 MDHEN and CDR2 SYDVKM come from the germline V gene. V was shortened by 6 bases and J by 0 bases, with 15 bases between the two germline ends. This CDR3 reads CASSTAGISSYNEQFF. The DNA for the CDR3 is TGTGCCAGCAGCACGGCCGGGATTAGCTCCTACAATGAGCAGTTCTTC.

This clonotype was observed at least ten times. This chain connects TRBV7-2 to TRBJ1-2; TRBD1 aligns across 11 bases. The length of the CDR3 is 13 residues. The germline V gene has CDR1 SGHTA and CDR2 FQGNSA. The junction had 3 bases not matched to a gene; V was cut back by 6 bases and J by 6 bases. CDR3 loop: CASRGQGANGYTF. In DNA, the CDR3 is TGTGCCAGCAGAGGACAGGGGGCGAATGGCTACACCTTC.

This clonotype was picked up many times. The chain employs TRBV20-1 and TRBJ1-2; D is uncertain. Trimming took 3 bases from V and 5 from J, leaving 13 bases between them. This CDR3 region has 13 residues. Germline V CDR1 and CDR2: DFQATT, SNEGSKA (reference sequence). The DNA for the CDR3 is TGCAGTGCTAGGGCGACACCAGAGTATGGCTACACCTTC. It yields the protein CSARATPEYGYTF.

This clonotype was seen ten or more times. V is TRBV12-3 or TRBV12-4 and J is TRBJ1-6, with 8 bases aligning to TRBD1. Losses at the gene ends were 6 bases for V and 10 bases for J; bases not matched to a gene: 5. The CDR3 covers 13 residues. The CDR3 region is CASSGQGGSPLHF. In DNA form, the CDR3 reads TGTGCCAGCAGCGGACAGGGCGGCTCACCCCTCCACTTT.

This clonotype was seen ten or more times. As DNA, the CDR3 is TGTGCCAGCAGCGTGGAGGGAACGAACACCGGGGAGCTGTTTTTT. Its translation is CASSVEGTNTGELFF. The chain joins TRBV9 to TRBJ2-2, with D perhaps matching TRBD2 (6 bases). The germline CDR1 and CDR2 sequences are SGDLS and YYNGEE. The CDR3 has 15 residues. Trimming pared 2 bases from V and 0 bases from J, leaving 8 bases between.

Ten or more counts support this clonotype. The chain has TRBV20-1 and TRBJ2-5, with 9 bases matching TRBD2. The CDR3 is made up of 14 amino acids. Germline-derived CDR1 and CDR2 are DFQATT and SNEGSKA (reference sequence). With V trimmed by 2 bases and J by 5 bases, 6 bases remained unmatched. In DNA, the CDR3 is TGCAGTGCTAGACCAGCGGGAGGACGGGAGACCCAGTACTTC. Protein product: CSARPAGGRETQYF.

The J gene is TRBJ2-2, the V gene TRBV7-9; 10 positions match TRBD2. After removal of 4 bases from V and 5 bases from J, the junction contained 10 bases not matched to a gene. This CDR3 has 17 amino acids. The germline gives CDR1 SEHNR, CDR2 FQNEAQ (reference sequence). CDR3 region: CASSSGLAAIGTGELFF. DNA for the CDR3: TGTGCCAGCAGCTCAGGACTAGCGGCCATCGGGACCGGGGAGCTGTTTTTT.

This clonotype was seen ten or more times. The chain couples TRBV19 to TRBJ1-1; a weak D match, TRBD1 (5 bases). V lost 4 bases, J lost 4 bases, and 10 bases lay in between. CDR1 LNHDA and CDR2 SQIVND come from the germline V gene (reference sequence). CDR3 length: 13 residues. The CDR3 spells CASSTGVGTEAFF. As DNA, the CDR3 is TGTGCCAGTAGTACGGGGGTAGGCACTGAAGCTTTCTTT.

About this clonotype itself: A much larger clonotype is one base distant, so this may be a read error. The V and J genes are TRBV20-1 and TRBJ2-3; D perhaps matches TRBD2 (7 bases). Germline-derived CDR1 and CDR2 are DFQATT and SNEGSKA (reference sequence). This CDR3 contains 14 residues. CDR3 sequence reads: CSATHREGTNTQYF. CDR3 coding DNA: TGCAGTGCTACACACAGGGAGGGCACAAATACGCAGTATTTT.

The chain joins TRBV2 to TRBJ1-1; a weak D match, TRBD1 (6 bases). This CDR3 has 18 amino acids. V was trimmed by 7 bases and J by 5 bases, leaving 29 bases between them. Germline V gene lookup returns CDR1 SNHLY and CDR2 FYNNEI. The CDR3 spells CASNPGGVGGIGGTEAFF. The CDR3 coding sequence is TGTGCCAGCAACCCGGGAGGGGTGGGCGGCATAGGGGGAACTGAAGCTTTCTTT.

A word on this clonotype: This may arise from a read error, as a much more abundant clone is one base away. The DNA of the CDR3 is TGTGCCTGGAGAAGGGGGACCTACGAGCAGTACTTC. Encoded protein: CAWRRGTYEQYF. V usage is TRBV30 and J usage is TRBJ2-7, with D perhaps matching TRBD1 (6 bases). Trimming cost V 3 bases and J 2 bases, with 8 bases left between them. Germline CDR1 and CDR2: GTSNPN and SVGIG (reference sequence). This CDR3 is 12 amino acids long.

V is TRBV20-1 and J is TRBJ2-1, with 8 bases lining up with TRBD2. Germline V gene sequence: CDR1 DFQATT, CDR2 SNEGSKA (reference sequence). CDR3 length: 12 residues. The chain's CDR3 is CTFAGGDNEQFF. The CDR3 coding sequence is TGCACCTTCGCGGGGGGAGACAATGAGCAGTTCTTC.

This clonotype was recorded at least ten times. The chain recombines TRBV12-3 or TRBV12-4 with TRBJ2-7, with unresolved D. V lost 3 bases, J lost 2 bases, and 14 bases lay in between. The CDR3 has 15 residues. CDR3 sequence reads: CASSFSRTETYEQYF. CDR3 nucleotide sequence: TGTGCCAGCAGTTTCTCCCGGACGGAGACCTACGAGCAGTACTTC.